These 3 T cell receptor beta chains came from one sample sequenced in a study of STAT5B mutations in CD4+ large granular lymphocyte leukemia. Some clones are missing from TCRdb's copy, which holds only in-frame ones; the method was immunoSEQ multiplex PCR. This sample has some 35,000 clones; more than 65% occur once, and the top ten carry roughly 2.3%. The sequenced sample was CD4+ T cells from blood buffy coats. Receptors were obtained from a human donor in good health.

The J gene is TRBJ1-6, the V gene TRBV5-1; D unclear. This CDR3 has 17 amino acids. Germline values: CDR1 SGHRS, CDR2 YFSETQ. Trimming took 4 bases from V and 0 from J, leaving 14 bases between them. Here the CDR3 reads CASSPEGSSSYNSPLHF. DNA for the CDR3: TGCGCCAGCAGCCCGGAGGGCTCGAGCTCCTATAATTCACCCCTCCACTTT.

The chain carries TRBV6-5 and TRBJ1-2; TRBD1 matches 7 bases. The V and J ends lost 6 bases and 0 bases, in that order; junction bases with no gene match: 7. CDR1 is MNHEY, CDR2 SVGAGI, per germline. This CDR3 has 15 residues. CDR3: CASRTPGQPNYGYTF. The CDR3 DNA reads TGTGCCAGCAGAACCCCGGGACAGCCTAACTATGGCTACACCTTC.

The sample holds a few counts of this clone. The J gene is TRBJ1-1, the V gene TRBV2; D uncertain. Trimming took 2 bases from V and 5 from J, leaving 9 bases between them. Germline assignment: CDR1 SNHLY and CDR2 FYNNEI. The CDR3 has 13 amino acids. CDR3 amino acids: CASSERLRTEAFF. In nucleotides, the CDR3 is TGTGCCAGCAGTGAAAGATTGAGGACTGAAGCTTTCTTT.